The present entry profiles one T cell receptor beta chain with its context. What it binds is unknown. Amplification used 60 Vbeta primers and 13 Jbeta primers. Generated by immunoSEQ multiplex PCR, the TCRdb table keeps only in-frame clones and is missing some. The table records approximately 190,000 clones, around 90% of them present only once. The entry originates in a study of cytomegalovirus exposure and HLA in healthy donors. General observations from the study: A later analysis reported that several of the most significant clusters appeared to be linked to common viral pathogens, among them Epstein-Barr virus.

V dropped 8 bases and J dropped 6 bases, with 5 bases sitting between them. Per the germline V gene, CDR1 is MNHEY and CDR2 is SMNVEV (reference sequence). The CDR3 extends over 10 amino acids. This chain links TRBV27 with TRBJ2-4; D unresolved. The receptor was isolated from a boy between 2 and 10 years old in good health and CMV-seronegative. What was sequenced was PBMCs. CDR3 sequence: CASPGNIQYF. The DNA for the CDR3 is TGTGCCAGCCCGGGAAACATTCAGTACTTC.